The clone carrying this T cell receptor beta chain was observed a single time. Antigen specificity is unknown. Germline CDR1 MDHEN, CDR2 SYDVKM. V was pared by 2 bases and J by 7 bases, with 14 bases between. The CDR3 extends over 14 amino acids. One entry per CDR3 protein results from TCRdb running MiXCR on the RT-PCR reads. The sample lists approximately 520,000 distinct CDR3 sequences, 25% seen once, with approximately 2% in the top ten. This sample was included in a study of response to subunit inactivated influenza vaccine. General observations from the study: The authors proposed limited new T cell recruitment per seasonal influenza vaccination.

This specimen consisted of CD4+ T cells sorted from PBMCs, obtained approximately 5 days after vaccination. The sequence came from a man aged 50 or older who received an inactivated influenza vaccine. The chain combines TRBV28 with TRBJ1-2, with no clear D. CDR3 coding DNA: TGTGCCAGCAGTTTAGCCGGTAAGGCGTCTGGCTACACCTTC. Translating it yields CASSLAGKASGYTF.